This T cell receptor beta chain derives from a study of T cells in Graves' hyperthyroidism and ophthalmopathy. V shed 4 bases, J shed 3 bases, and the junction held 7 bases outside the gene matches. Germline-derived CDR1 and CDR2 are SGHRS and YFSETQ. The CDR3 covers 14 residues. Amplification targeted TCR beta CDR3 regions from RNA transcripts. Researchers ran a first-round RT-PCR on the TCR CDR3 using the HTBI primer set. Using its own MiXCR run on the multiplex PCR reads, TCRdb lists one record per CDR3 protein. The repertoire has fewer than 650,000 distinct CDR3 sequences, under 15% of them found once; the top ten carry around 4%. Details on this clonotype: Its antigen is unknown.

Findings of the study overall: The blood repertoire included most of the expanded thyroid clonotypes above 0.001. Model-based prediction identified ophthalmopathy a median 6.5 months prior to its onset.

The chain has TRBV5-1 and TRBJ2-7; 7 nucleotides agree with TRBD1. The sequenced material came from blood. The clonotype originates from a woman between 40 and 50 years old with Graves' ophthalmopathy. CDR3 coding DNA: TGCGCCAGCAGCAAGCGGACAGGAAGCTACGAGCAGTACTTC. Translation gives CASSKRTGSYEQYF.